This note documents a single T cell receptor beta chain sequence. Original processing methods: Amplification of reference gene primers was used by the study to estimate nucleated cell counts. The method was immunoSEQ multiplex PCR; TCRdb's version includes in-frame clones alone and lacks a portion of them. V and J calls and clone size are copied from that table; D and trimming were computed from the DNA. Among about 260,000 clones listed, nearly 90% were seen once. These data belong to a study of blood T cell repertoires in COVID-19. Study information: The analysed material was cDNA or gDNA that came from T cells, B-cell-depleted T cells, or PBMCs.

V gave up 0 bases and J gave up 7 bases, with 10 bases separating them. The CDR3 spans 14 residues. Germline V gene data show CDR1 as PRHDT and CDR2 as FYEKMQ (reference sequence). This chain links TRBV13 with TRBJ1-5, with D tentatively TRBD1 (6 bases). Material for sequencing was peripheral blood. This receptor was obtained from a human donor in a cohort sampled during active COVID-19. The CDR3 loop reads CASSLGGARQPQHF. CDR3 coding DNA: TGTGCCAGCAGCTTAGGGGGGGCGCGGCAGCCCCAGCATTTT.